This T cell receptor beta chain was profiled in a study of T cells in Graves' hyperthyroidism and ophthalmopathy. Study-level results: Also found in blood were most expanded thyroid clonotypes above 0.001.

Orbital computed tomography, thyroid ultrasound, serum thyroxine and TRAb, and clinical symptoms together informed the diagnoses. RNA transcripts were the template for amplifying TCR beta CDR3 regions. A first-round RT-PCR of the TCR CDR3 used the HTBI primer set. TCRdb recomputed calls from the multiplex PCR reads with MiXCR, one row per CDR3 protein. Among approximately 400,000 distinct CDR3 sequences listed, about 14% were seen once. Comment on this clonotype: Its antigen is still unknown.

The sample taken for sequencing was blood. This TCR was recovered from a man aged 25 to 40 with Graves' hyperthyroidism that later progressed to Graves' ophthalmopathy.

The CDR3 DNA sequence: TGTGCCAGCAGCCAAGCCGGGACTATCACCTACAATGAGCAGTTCTTC. It codes for CASSQAGTITYNEQFF. The chain combines TRBV3-1 with TRBJ2-1, with 7 positions matching TRBD2. Germline V gene lookup returns CDR1 LGHDT and CDR2 YNNKEL (reference sequence). The CDR3 has 16 amino acids. V shed 1 base, J shed 2 bases, and the junction held 5 bases outside the gene matches.